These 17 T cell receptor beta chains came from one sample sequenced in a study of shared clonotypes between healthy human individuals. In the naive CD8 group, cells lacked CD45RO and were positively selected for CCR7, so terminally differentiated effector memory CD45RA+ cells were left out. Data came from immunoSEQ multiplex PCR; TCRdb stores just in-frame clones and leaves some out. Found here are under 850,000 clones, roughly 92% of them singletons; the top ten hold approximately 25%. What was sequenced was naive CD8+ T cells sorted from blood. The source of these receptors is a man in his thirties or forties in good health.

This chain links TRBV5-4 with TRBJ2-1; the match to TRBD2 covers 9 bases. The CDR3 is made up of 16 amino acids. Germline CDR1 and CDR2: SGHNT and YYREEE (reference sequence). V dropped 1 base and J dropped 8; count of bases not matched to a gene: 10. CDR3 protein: CASSLPPREGSYEQFF. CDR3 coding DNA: TGTGCCAGCAGCTTGCCCCCGCGGGAGGGATCCTATGAGCAGTTCTTC.

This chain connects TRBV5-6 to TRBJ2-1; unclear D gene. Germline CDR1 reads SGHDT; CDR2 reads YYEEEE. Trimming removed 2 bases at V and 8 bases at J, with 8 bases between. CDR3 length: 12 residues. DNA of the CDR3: TGTGCCAGCAGCTTAGGGATGGATGAGCAGTTCTTC. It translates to CASSLGMDEQFF. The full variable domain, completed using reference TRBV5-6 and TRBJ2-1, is DAGVTQSPTHLIKTRGQQVTLRCSPKSGHDTVSWYQQALGQGPQFIFQYYEEEERQRGNFPDRFSGHQFPNYSSELNVNALLLGDSALYLCASSLGMDEQFFGPGTRLTVL.

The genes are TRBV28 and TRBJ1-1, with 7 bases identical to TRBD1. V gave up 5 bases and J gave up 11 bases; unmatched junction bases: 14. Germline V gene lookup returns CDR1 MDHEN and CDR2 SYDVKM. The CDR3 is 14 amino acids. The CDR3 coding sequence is TGTGCCAGCAGTATCTCTCGACAGGGTTGGTCGGCTTTCTTT. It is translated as CASSISRQGWSAFF.

The CDR3 spells CASRNGLGNQPQHF. The CDR3 region has the DNA TGTGCCAGCAGGAACGGCCTTGGCAATCAGCCCCAGCATTTT. This chain uses TRBV28 with TRBJ1-5; no reliable D call. Germline assignment: CDR1 MDHEN and CDR2 SYDVKM. V was clipped by 6 bases and J by 2 bases, with 11 bases between them. The CDR3 consists of 14 residues.

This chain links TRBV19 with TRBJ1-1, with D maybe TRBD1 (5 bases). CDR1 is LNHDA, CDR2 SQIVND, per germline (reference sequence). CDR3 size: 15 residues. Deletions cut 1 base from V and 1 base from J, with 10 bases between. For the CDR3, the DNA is TGTGCCAGTAGTATAGTCCCAGGGTCGAACACTGAAGCTTTCTTT. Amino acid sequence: CASSIVPGSNTEAFF.

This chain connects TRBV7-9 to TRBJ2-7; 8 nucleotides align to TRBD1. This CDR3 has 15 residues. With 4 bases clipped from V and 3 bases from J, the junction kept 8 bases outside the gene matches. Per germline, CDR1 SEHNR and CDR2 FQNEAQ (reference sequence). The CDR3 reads CASSSEEQGGYEQYF. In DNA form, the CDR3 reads TGTGCCAGCAGCTCCGAGGAACAGGGGGGCTACGAGCAGTACTTC.

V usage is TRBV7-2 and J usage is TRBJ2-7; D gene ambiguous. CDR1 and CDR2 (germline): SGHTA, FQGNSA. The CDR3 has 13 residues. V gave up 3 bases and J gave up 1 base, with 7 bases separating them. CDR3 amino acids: CASSFHISYEQYF. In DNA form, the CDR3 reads TGTGCCAGCAGCTTCCACATTTCCTACGAGCAGTACTTC.

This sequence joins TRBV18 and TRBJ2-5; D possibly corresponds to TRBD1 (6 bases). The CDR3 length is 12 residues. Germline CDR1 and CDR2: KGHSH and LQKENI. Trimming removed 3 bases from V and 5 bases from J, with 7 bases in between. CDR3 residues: CASSPQGETQYF. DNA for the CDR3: TGTGCCAGCTCACCCCAGGGGGAGACCCAGTACTTC.

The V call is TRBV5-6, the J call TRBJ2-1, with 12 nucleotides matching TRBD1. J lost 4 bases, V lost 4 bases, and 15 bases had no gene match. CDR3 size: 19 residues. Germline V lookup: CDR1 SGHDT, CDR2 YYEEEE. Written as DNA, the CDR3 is TGTGCCAGCAGCCCGGGACAGGGGGCCGTTTTTAGGAGATACAATGAGCAGTTCTTC. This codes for CASSPGQGAVFRRYNEQFF. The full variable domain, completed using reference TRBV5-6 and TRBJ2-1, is DAGVTQSPTHLIKTRGQQVTLRCSPKSGHDTVSWYQQALGQGPQFIFQYYEEEERQRGNFPDRFSGHQFPNYSSELNVNALLLGDSALYLCASSPGQGAVFRRYNEQFFGPGTRLTVL.

The DNA of the CDR3 is TGTGCCAGCAGGCCGTGGGCCCCGAACACTGAAGCTTTCTTT. It is translated as CASRPWAPNTEAFF. This rearrangement joins TRBV7-9 to TRBJ1-1; no clear D gene. Looked up from germline, CDR1 is SEHNR and CDR2 is FQNEAQ (reference sequence). Trimming removed 6 bases from V and 1 base from J, with 12 bases in between. The CDR3 spans 14 residues.

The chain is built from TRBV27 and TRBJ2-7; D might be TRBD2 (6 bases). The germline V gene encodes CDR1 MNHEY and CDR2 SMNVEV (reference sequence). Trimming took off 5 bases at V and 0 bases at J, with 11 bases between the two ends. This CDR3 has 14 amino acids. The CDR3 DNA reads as TGTGCCAGCAGTCTCCTAGCGTACTCCTACGAGCAGTACTTC. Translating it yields CASSLLAYSYEQYF.

This CDR3 reads CASSFSSGRGSYNEQFF. CDR3 in DNA: TGTGCCAGCAGCTTTTCGAGCGGGAGAGGTTCCTACAATGAGCAGTTCTTC. The J gene is TRBJ2-1, the V gene TRBV13; TRBD2 aligns across 8 bases. The CDR3 contains 17 residues. The trim removed 3 bases at V and 1 base at J, leaving 8 bases unmatched. CDR1 is PRHDT and CDR2 is FYEKMQ in the germline V gene (reference sequence).

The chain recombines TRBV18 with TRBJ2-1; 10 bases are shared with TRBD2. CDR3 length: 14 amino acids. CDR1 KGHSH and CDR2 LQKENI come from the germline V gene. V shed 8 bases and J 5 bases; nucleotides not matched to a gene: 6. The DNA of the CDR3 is TGTGCCAGCAATCTAGCGGGAGTGAACAATGAGCAGTTCTTC. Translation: CASNLAGVNNEQFF.

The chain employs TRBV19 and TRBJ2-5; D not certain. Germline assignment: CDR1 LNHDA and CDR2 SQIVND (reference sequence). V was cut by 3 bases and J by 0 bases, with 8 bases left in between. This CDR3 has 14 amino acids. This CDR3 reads CASSMMLYQETQYF. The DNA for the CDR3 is TGTGCCAGTAGTATGATGCTGTACCAAGAGACCCAGTACTTC.

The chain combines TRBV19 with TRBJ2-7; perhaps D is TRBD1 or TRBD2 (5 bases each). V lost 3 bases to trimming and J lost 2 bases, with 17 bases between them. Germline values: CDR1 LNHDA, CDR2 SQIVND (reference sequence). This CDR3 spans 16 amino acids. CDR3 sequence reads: CASSIPGSWGTYEQYF. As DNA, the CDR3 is TGTGCCAGTAGTATCCCTGGATCCTGGGGGACCTACGAGCAGTACTTC.

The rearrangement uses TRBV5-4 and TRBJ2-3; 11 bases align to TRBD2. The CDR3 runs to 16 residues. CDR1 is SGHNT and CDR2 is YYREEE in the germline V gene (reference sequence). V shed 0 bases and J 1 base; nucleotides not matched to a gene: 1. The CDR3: CASSLELAGGTDTQYF. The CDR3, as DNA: TGTGCCAGCAGCTTGGAACTAGCGGGAGGCACAGATACGCAGTATTTT.

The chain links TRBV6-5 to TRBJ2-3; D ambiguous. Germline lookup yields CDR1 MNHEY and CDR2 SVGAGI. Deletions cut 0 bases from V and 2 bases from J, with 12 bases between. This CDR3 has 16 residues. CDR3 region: CASSYSIGAPTDTQYF. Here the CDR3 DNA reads TGTGCCAGCAGTTACTCGATCGGAGCCCCCACAGATACGCAGTATTTT.